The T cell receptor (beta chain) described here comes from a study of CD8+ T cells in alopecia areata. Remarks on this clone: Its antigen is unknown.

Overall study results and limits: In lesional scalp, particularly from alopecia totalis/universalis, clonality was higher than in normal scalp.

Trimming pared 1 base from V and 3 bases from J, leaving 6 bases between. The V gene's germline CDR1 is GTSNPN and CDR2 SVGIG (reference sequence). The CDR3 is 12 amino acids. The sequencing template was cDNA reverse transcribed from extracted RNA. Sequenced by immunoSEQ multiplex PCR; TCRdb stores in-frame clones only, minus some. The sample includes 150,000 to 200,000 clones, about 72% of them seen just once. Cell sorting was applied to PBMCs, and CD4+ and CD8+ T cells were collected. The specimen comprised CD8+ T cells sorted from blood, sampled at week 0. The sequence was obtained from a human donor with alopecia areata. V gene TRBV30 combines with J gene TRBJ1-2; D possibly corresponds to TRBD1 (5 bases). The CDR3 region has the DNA TGTGCCTGGAGTGGGACACACTATGGCTACACCTTC. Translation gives CAWSGTHYGYTF.